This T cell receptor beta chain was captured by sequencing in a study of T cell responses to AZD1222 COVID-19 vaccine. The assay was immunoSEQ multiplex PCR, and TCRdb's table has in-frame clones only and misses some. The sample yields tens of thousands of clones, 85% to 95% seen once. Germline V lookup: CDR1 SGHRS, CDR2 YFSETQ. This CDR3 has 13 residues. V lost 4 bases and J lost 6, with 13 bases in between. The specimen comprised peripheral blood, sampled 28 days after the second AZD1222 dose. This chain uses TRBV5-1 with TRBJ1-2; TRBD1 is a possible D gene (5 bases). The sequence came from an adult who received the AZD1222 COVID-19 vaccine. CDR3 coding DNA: TGCGCCAGCAGCCTAGGGGTGGGCGATGGCTACACCTTC. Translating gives CASSLGVGDGYTF.